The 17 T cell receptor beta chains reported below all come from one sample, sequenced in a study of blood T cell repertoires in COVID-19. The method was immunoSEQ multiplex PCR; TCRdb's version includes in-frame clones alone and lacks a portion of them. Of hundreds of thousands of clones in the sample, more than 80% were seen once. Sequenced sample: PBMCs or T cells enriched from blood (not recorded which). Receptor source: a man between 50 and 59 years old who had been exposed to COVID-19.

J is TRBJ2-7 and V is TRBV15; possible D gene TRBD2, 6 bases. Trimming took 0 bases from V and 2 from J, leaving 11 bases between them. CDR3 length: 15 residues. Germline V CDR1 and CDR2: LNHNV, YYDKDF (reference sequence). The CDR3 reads CATSRDMWGAYEQYV. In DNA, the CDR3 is TGTGCCACCAGCAGAGATATGTGGGGGGCCTACGAGCAGTACGTC.

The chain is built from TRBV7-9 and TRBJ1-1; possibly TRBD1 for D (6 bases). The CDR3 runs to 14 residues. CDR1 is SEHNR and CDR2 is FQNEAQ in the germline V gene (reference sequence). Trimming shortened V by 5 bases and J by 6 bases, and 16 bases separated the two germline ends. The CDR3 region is CASSDMRDMSEAFF. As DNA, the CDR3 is TGTGCCAGCAGCGACATGAGGGACATGTCTGAAGCTTTCTTT.

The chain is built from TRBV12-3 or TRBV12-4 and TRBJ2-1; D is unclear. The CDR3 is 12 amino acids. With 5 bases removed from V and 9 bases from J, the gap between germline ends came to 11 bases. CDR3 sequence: CASSPPGGEQFF. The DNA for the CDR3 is TGTGCCAGCAGTCCTCCCGGTGGTGAGCAGTTCTTC.

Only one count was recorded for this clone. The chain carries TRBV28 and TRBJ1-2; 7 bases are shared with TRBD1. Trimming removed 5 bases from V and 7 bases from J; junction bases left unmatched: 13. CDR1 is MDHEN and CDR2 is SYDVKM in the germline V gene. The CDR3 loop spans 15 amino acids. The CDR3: CASSTTGQGAPGYTF. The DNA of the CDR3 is TGTGCCAGCAGTACGACAGGGCAGGGCGCTCCTGGCTACACCTTC.

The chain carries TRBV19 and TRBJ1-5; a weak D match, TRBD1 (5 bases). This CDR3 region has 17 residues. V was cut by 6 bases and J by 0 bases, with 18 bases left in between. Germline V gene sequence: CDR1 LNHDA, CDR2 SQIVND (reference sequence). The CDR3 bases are TGTGCCAGTAGGGGAAGACTCACAGGAAATAGCAATCAGCCCCAGCATTTT. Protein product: CASRGRLTGNSNQPQHF.

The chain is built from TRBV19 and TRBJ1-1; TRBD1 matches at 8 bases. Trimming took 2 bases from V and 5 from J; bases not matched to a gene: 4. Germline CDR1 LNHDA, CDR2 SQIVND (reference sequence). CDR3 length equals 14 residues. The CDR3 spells CASSITGGGTEAFF. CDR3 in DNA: TGTGCCAGTAGTATAACAGGGGGAGGAACTGAAGCTTTCTTT.

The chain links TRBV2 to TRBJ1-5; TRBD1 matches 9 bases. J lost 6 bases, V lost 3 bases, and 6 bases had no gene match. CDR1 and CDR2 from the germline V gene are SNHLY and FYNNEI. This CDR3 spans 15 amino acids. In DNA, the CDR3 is TGTGCCAGCAGTGATCGGACAGGGGTGGGTCAGCCCCAGCATTTT. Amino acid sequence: CASSDRTGVGQPQHF.

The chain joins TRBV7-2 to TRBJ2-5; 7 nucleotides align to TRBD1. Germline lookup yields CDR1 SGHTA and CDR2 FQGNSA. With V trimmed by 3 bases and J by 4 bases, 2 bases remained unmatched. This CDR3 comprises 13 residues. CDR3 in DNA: TGTGCCAGCAGCTTCAACAGGGGAGAGACCCAGTACTTC. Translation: CASSFNRGETQYF.

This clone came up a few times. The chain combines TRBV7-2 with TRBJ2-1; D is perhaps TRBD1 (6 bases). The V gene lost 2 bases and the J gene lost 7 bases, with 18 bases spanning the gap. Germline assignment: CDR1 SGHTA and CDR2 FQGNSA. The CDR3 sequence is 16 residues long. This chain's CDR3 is CASSLITGNIWNEQFF. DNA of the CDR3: TGTGCCAGCAGCTTAATCACAGGGAACATTTGGAATGAGCAGTTCTTC.

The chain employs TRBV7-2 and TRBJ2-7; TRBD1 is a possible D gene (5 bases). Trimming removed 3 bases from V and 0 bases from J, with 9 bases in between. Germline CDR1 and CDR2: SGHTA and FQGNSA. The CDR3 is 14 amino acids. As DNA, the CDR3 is TGTGCCAGCAGCTTCCAAGGGGCCTCCTACGAGCAGTACGTC. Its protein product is CASSFQGASYEQYV.

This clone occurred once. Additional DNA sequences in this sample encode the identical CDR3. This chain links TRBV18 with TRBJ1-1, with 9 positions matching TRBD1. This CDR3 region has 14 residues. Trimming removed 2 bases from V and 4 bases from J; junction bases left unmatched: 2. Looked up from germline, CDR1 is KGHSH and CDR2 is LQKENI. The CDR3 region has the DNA TGTGCCAGCTCACCATTGACAGGGGGCACTGAAGCTTTCTTT. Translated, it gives CASSPLTGGTEAFF. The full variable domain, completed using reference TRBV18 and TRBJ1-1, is NAGVMQNPRHLVRRRGQEARLRCSPMKGHSHVYWYRQLPEEGLKFMVYLQKENIIDESGMPKERFSAEFPKEGPSILRIQQVVRGDSAAYFCASSPLTGGTEAFFGQGTRLTVV.

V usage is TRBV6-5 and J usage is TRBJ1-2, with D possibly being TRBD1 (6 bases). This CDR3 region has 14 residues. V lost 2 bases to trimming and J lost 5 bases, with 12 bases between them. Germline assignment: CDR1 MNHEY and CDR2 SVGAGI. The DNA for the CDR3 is TGTGCCAGCAGTTACCTAGGGGGGGGATATGGCTACACCTTC. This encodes CASSYLGGGYGYTF.

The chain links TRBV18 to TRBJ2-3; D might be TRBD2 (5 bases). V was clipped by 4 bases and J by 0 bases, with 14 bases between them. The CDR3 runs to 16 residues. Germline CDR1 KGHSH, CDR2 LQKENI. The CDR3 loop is CASSRPVAGSTDTQYF. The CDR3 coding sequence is TGTGCCAGCTCACGGCCTGTGGCGGGTAGCACAGATACGCAGTATTTT.

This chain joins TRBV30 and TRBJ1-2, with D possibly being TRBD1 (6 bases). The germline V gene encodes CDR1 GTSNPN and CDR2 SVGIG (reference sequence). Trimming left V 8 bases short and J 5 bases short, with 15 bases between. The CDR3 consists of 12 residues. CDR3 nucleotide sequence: TGTGCCGCCTCCGGGACACCTTATGGCTACACCTTC. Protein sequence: CAASGTPYGYTF.

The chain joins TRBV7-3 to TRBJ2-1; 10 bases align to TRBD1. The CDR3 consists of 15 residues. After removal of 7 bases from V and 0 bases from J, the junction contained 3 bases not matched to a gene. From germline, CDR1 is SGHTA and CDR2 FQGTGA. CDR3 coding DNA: TGTGCCAGCACGGACAGGGGGAACTCCTACAATGAGCAGTTCTTC. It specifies CASTDRGNSYNEQFF.

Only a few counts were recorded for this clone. Here the CDR3 DNA reads TGTGCCAGCAGCCCCATGGGGCAGCTGGACACTGAAGCTTTCTTT. As protein: CASSPMGQLDTEAFF. This chain joins TRBV9 and TRBJ1-1; weak D call: TRBD1 (5 bases). The V gene's germline CDR1 is SGDLS and CDR2 YYNGEE. This CDR3 has 15 amino acids. Trimming stripped 4 bases from V and 3 bases from J, with 16 bases between.

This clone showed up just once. CDR3 in DNA: TGCAGTGCTAGAAGACAGGGGGAAGCTTTCTTT. Its protein is CSARRQGEAFF. The chain carries TRBV20-1 and TRBJ1-1, with 8 bases identical to TRBD1. The germline V gene encodes CDR1 DFQATT and CDR2 SNEGSKA (reference sequence). The length of the CDR3 is 11 residues. V lost 2 bases, J lost 8 bases, and 1 base stayed unmatched.